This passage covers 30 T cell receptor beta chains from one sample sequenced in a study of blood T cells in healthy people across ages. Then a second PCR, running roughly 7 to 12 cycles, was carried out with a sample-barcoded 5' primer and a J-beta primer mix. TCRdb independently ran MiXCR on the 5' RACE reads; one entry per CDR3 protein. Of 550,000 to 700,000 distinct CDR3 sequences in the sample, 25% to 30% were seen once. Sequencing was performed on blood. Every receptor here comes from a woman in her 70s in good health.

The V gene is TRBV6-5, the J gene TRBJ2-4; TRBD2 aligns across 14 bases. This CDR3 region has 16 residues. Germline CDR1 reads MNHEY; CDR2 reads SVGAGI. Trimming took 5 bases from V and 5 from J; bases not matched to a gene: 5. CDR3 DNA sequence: TGTGCCAGCAGTATCGGGACTAGCGGGGGACAAAACATTCAGTACTTC. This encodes CASSIGTSGGQNIQYF.

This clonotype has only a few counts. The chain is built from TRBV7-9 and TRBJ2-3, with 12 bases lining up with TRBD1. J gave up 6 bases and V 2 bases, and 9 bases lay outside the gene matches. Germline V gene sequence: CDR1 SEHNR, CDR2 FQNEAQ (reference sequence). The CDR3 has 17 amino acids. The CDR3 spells CASSLLAGTGGADTQYF. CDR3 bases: TGTGCCAGCAGCTTATTGGCCGGGACAGGGGGCGCGGATACGCAGTATTTT.

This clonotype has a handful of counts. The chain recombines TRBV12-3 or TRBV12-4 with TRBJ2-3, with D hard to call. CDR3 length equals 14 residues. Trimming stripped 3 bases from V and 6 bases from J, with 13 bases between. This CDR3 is CASSLVPTVDTQYF. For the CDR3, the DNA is TGTGCCAGCAGTTTGGTGCCTACTGTGGATACGCAGTATTTT.

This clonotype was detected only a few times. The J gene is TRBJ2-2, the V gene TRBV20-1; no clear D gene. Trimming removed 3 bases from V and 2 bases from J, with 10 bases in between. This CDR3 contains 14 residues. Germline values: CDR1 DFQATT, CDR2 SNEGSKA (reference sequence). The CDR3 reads CSARSRPNTGELFF. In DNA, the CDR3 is TGCAGTGCTAGGAGTCGTCCAAACACCGGGGAGCTGTTTTTT.

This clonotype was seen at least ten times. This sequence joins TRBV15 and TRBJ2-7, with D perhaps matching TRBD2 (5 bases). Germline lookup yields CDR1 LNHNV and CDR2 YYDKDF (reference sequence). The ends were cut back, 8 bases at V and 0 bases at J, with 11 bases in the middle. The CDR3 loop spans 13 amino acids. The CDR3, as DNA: TGTGCCACCGGGGAGCCGAGCTCCTACGAGCAGTACTTC. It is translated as CATGEPSSYEQYF. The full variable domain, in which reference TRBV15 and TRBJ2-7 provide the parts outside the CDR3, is DAMVIQNPRYQVTQFGKPVTLSCSQTLNHNVMYWYQQKSSQAPKLLFHYYDKDFNNEADTPDNFQSRRPNTSFCFLDIRSPGLGDTAMYLCATGEPSSYEQYFGPGTRLTVT.

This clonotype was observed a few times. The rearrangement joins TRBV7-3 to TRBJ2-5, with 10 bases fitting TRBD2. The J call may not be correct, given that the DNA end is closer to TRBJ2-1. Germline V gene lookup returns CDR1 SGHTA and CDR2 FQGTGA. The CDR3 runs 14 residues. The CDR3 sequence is CASSQAGGEDEQFF. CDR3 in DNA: TGTGCCAGCAGCCAAGCGGGGGGGGAAGACGAGCAGTTCTTC.

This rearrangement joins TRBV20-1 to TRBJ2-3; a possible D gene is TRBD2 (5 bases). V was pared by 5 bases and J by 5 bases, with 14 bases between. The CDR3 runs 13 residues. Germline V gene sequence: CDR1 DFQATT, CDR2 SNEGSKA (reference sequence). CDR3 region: CSAGGRDQDTQYF. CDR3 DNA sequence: TGCAGTGCTGGAGGTCGTGATCAAGATACGCAGTATTTT.

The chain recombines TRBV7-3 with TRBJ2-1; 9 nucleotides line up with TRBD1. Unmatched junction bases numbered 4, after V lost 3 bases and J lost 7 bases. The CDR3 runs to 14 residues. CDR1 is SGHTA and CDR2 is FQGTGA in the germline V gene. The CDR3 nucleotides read TGTGCCAGCAGCTTGACCGGGACAGGGAATGAGCAGTTCTTC. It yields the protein CASSLTGTGNEQFF.

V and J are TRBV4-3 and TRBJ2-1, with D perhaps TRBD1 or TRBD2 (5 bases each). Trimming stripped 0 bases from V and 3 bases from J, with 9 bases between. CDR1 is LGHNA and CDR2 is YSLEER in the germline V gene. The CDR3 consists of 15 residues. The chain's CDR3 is CASSQDEGHYNEQFF. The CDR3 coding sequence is TGCGCCAGCAGCCAAGACGAGGGGCACTACAATGAGCAGTTCTTC.

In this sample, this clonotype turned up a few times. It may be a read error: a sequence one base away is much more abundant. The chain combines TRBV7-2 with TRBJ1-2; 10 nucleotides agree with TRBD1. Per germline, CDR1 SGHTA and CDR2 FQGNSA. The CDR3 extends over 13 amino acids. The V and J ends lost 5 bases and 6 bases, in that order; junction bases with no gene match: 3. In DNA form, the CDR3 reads TGTGCCAGCAGCACCGGGACAGGGGATGGCTACACCTTC. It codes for CASSTGTGDGYTF.

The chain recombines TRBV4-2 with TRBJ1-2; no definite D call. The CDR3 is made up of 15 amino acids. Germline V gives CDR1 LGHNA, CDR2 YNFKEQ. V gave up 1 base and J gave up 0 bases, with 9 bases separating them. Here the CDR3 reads CASSQARLANYGYTF. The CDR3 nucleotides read TGTGCCAGCAGCCAAGCCAGGTTAGCTAACTATGGCTACACCTTC.

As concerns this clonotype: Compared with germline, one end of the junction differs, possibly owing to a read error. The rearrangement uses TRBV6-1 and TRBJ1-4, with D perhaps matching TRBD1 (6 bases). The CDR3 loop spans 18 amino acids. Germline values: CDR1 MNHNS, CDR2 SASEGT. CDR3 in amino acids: CASSGGGTTGTTNERLFF. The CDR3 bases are TGTGCCAGCAGTGGAGGGGGGACAACAGGGACAACCAATGAAAGACTGTTTTTT.

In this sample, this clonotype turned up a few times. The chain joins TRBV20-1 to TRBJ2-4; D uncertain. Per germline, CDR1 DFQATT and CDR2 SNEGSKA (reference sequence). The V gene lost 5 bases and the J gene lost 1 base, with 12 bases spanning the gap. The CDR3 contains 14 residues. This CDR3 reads CSARLIGAKNIQYF. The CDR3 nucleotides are TGCAGTGCTCGGCTTATCGGGGCCAAAAACATTCAGTACTTC.

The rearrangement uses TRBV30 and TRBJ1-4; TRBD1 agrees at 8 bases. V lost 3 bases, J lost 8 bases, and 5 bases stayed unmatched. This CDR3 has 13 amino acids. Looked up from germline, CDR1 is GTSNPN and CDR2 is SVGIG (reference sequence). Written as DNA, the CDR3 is TGTGCCTGGAGCGGACAGGGTTGGGAAAAACTGTTTTTT. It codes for CAWSGQGWEKLFF.

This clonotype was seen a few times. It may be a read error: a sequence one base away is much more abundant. The CDR3 spells CTSSVGPGGAFF. The CDR3 nucleotides read TGCACCAGCAGCGTCGGACCCGGAGGGGCTTTCTTT. The chain uses TRBV5-1 and TRBJ1-1; D uncertain. Per germline, CDR1 SGHRS and CDR2 YFSETQ. CDR3 length: 12 residues.

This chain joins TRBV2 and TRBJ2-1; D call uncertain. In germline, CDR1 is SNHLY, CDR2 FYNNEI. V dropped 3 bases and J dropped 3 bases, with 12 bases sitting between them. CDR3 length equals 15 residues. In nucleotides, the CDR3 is TGTGCCAGCAGTGAGGACGGCCGAGACTACAATGAGCAGTTCTTC. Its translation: CASSEDGRDYNEQFF.

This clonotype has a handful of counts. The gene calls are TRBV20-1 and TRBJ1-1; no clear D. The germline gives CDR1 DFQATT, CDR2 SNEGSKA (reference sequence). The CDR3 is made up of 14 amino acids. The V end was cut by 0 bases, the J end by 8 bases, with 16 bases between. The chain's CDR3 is CSARDRSKPPEAFF. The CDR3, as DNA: TGCAGTGCTAGAGATAGGAGTAAACCTCCCGAAGCTTTCTTT.

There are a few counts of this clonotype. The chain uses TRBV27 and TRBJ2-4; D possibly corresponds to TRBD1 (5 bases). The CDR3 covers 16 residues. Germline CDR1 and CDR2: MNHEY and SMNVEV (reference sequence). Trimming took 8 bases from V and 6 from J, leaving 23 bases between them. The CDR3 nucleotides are TGTGCCAGCCGACCGTTGGTCAGGGTAGAAGGAAACATTCAGTACTTC. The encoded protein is CASRPLVRVEGNIQYF.

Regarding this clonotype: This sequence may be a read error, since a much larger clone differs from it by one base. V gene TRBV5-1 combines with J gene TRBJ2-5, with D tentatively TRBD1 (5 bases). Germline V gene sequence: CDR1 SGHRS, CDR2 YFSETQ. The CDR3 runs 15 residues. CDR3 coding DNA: TGCGCCTGCAGCTTGGGGCGAGGTGCTGAAGAGACCCAGTACTTC. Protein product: CACSLGRGAEETQYF.

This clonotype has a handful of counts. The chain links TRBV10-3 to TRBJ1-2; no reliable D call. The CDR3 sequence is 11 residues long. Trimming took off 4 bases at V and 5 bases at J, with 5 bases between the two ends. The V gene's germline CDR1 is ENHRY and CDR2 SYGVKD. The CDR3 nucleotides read TGTGCCATCAGTGGAGGGTATGGCTACACCTTC. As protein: CAISGGYGYTF.

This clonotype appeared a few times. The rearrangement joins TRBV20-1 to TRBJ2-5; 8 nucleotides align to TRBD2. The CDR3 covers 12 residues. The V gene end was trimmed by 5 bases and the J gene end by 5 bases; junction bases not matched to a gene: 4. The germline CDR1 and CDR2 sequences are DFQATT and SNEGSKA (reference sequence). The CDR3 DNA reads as TGCAGTGCTGGCGGGGGGTTGGAGACCCAGTACTTC. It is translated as CSAGGGLETQYF.

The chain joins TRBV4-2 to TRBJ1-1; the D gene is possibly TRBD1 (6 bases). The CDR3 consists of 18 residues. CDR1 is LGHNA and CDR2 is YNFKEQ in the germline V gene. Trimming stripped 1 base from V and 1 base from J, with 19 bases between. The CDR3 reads CASSQAGEGGRGNTEAFF. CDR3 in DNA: TGTGCCAGCAGCCAAGCTGGGGAAGGGGGAAGGGGGAACACTGAAGCTTTCTTT.

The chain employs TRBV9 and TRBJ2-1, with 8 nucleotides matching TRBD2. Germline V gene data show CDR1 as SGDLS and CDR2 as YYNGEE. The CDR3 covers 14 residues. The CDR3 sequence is CASKPAGGTNEQFF. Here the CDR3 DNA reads TGTGCTTCAAAGCCCGCGGGGGGAACCAATGAGCAGTTCTTC.

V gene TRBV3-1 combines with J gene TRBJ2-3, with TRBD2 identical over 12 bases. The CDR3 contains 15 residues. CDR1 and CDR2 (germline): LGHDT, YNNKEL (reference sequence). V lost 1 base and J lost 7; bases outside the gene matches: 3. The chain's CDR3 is CASSQASGGANTQYF. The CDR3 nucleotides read TGTGCCAGCAGCCAAGCTAGCGGGGGGGCGAATACGCAGTATTTT.

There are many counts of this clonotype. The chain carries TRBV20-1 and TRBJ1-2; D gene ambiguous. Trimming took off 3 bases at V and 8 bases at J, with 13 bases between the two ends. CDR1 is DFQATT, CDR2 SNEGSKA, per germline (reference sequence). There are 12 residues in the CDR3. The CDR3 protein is CSARPPPGGYTF. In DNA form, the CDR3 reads TGCAGTGCTAGGCCTCCCCCGGGGGGCTACACCTTC.

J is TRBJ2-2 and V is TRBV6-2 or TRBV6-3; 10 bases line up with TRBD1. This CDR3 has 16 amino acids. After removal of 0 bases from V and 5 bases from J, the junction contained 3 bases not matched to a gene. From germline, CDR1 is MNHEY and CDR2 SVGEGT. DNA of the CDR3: TGTGCCAGCAGTTACTCTGGGACAGGGGAGACCGGGGAGCTGTTTTTT. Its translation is CASSYSGTGETGELFF.

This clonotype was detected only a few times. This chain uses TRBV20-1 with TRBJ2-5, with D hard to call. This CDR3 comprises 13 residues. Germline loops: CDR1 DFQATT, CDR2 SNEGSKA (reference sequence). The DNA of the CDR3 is TGCAGCCCCCTTGACGAGGTTGGGGAGACCCAGTACTTC. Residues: CSPLDEVGETQYF.

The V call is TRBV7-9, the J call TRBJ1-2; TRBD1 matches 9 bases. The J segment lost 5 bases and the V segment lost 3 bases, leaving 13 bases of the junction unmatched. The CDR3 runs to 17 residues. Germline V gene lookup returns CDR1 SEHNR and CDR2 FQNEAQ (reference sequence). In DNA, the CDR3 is TGTGCCAGCAGCTTCCCCCAACGGGGGACAGGGCGATATGGCTACACCTTC. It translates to CASSFPQRGTGRYGYTF.

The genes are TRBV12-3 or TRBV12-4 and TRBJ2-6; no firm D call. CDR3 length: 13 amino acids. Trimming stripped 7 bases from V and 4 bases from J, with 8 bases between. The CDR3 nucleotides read TGTGCCAGCACCTCACAGGGGGCCAACGTCCTGACTTTC. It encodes CASTSQGANVLTF.

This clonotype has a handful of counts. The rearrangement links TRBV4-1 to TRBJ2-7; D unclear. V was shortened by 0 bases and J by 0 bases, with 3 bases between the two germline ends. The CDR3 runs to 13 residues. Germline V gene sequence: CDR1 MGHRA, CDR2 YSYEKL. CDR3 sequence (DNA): TGCGCCAGCAGCCAAGATCTCTCCTACGAGCAGTACTTC. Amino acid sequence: CASSQDLSYEQYF.